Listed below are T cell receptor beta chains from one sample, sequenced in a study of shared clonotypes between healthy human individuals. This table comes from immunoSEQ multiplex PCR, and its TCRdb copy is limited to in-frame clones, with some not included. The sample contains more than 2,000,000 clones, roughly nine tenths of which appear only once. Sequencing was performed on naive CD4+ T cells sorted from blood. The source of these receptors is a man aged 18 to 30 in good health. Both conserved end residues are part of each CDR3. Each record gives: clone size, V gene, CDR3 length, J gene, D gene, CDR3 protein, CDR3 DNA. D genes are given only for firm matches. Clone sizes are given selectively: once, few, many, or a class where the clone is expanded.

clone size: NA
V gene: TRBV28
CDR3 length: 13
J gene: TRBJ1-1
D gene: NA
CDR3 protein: CASSTTRNTEAFF
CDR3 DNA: TGTGCCAGCAGCACGACAAGAAACACTGAAGCTTTCTTT

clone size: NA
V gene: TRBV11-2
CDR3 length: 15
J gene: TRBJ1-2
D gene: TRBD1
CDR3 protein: CASSLGEGGPRGYTF
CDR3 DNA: TGTGCCAGCAGCTTAGGCGAAGGGGGCCCGAGGGGCTACACCTTC

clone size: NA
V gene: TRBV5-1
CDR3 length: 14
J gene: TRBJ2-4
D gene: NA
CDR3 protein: CASTFVPDQNIQYF
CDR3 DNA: TGCGCCAGCACCTTCGTCCCCGATCAAAACATTCAGTACTTC

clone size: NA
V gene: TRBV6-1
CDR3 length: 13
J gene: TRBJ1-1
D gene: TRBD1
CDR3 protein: CASTDRGPGEAFF
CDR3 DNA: TGTGCCAGCACGGACAGGGGGCCCGGTGAAGCTTTCTTT

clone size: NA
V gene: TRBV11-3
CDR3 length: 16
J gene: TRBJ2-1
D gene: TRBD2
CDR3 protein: CASSLSSGTSFNEQFF
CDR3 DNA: TGTGCCAGCAGCTTATCCTCCGGGACTAGCTTTAATGAGCAGTTCTTC

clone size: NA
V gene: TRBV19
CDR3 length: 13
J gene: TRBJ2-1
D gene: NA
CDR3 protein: CASKRSNYNEQFF
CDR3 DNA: TGTGCCAGTAAAAGGAGCAACTACAATGAGCAGTTCTTC

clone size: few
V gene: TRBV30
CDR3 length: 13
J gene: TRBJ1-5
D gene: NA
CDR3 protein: CAWSEGSNQPQHF
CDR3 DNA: TGTGCCTGGAGTGAGGGAAGCAATCAGCCCCAGCATTTT

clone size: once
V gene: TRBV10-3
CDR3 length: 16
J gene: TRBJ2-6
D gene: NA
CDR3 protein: CAIREDGSSGANVLTF
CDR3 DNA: TGTGCCATCAGGGAGGACGGGTCTTCTGGGGCCAACGTCCTGACTTTC

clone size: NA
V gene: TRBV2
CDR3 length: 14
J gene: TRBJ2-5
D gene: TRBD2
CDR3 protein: CASSVGEGQETQYF
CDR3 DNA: TGTGCCAGCAGTGTTGGGGAGGGACAAGAGACCCAGTACTTC

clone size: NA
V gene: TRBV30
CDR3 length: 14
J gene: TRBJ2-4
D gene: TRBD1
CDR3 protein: CAWSRTGDKNIQYF
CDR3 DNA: TGTGCCTGGAGTAGGACAGGGGACAAAAACATTCAGTACTTC

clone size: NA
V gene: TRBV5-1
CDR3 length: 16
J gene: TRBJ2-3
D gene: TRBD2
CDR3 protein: CASSLAGSGIADTQYF
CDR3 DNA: TGCGCCAGCAGCTTGGCCGGTAGCGGGATCGCAGATACGCAGTATTTT

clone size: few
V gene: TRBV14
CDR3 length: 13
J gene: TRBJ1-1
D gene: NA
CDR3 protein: CASSWDSNTEAFF
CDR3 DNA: TGTGCCAGCAGCTGGGATTCGAACACTGAAGCTTTCTTT

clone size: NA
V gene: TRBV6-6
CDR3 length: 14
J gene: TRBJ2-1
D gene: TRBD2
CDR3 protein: CATIAGISYNEQFF
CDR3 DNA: TGTGCCACCATAGCGGGGATCTCCTACAATGAGCAGTTCTTC

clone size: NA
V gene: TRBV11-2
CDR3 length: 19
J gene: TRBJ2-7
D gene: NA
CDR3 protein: CASSHTKMRVPLTTYEQYF
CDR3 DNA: TGTGCCAGCAGCCATACAAAAATGAGGGTACCCCTTACGACCTACGAGCAGTACTTC

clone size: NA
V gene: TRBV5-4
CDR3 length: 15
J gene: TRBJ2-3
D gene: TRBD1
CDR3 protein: CASSPPGTALHTQYF
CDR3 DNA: TGTGCCAGCAGCCCCCCCGGGACAGCCTTACATACGCAGTATTTT

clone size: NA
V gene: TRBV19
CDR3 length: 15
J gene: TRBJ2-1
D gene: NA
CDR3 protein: CASSWGRSSYNEQFF
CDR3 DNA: TGTGCCAGTAGTTGGGGACGGAGCTCCTACAATGAGCAGTTCTTC

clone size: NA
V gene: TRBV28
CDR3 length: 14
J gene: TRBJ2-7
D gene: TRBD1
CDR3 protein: CASSSPGGSYEQYF
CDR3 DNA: TGTGCCAGCAGCTCCCCAGGGGGTTCCTACGAGCAGTACTTC

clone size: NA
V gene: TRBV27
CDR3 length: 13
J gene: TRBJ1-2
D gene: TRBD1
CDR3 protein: CASSLTGVYGYTF
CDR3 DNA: TGTGCCAGCAGCCTTACAGGGGTCTATGGCTACACCTTC

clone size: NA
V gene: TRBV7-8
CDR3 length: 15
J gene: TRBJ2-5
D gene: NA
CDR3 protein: CASSYSLGNRKTQYF
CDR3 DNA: TGTGCCAGCAGCTACTCCCTGGGGAATAGGAAGACCCAGTACTTC

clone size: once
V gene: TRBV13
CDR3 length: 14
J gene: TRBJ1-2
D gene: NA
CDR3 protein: CASNLSGLSGGYTF
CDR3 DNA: TGTGCCAGCAATCTCTCCGGGCTATCGGGGGGCTACACCTTC